This T cell receptor (beta chain) stems from a study of response to subunit inactivated influenza vaccine. Study-wide results and limits: Few new T cells, the authors suggested, are recruited by each seasonal influenza vaccination.

This clonotype was recorded a few times. Its antigen remains unknown. TCRdb fed the RT-PCR reads into MiXCR, producing one record per CDR3 protein. The data show 450,000 to 600,000 distinct CDR3 sequences, approximately 7.2% seen once. Source: PBMCs from blood, taken less than 25 months after vaccination. The sequence was obtained from a man between 50 and 75 years old who received an inactivated influenza vaccine.

The CDR3 nucleotides read TGCGCCAGCAGCTTAACTGGCTACACCTTC. This sequence encodes CASSLTGYTF. V and J are TRBV5-1 and TRBJ1-2; D is unresolved. Deletions cut 2 bases from V and 7 bases from J, with 3 bases between. The V gene's germline CDR1 is SGHRS and CDR2 YFSETQ. The CDR3 loop spans 10 amino acids.